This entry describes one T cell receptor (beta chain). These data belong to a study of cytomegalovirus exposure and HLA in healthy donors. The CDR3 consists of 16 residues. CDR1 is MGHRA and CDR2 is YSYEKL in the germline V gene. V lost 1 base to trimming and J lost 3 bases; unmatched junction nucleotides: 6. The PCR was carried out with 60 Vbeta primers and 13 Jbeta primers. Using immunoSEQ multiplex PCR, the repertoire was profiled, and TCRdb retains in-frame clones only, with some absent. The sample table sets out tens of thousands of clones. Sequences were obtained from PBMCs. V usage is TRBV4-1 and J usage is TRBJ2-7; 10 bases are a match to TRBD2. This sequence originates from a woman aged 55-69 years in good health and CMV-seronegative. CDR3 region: CASSQAQSSGGYEQYF. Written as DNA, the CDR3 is TGCGCCAGCAGCCAAGCCCAATCTAGCGGGGGCTACGAGCAGTACTTC.